This T cell receptor beta chain emerged from a study of blood T cell repertoires in COVID-19. Study summary: Sources were T cells, B-cell-depleted T cells, or PBMCs; the material itself was cDNA or gDNA.

There are 16 residues in the CDR3. Deletions cut 2 bases from V and 1 base from J, with 14 bases between. From germline, CDR1 is SNHLY and CDR2 FYNNEI. Sequenced by immunoSEQ multiplex PCR; TCRdb stores in-frame clones only, minus some. The table lists 200,000 to 250,000 clones, 75% to 90% of them singletons, with about 4% in the top ten. The J gene is TRBJ1-2, the V gene TRBV2, with D unclear. Sequencing was done on a sample of PBMCs or T cells enriched from blood (not recorded which). This clonotype was sampled from a woman in her 40s with acute COVID-19. This chain's CDR3 is CASSEQRLTINYGYTF. The CDR3 region has the DNA TGTGCCAGCAGTGAACAGAGACTTACCATTAACTATGGCTACACCTTC.